Below are 27 T cell receptor beta chains sequenced from a single sample in a study of CD8 T cells in Susac syndrome. Random hexamers were used to reverse transcribe the RNA input (roughly 0.5 to 1 ug). MiXCR was run by TCRdb on the immunoSEQ multiplex PCR reads, yielding one entry per CDR3 protein. This sample has 150,000 or so distinct CDR3 sequences, with about 94% found just once. Sequenced sample: CD8+ T cells from PBMCs. These receptors were obtained from a human donor with multiple sclerosis.

The V call is TRBV12-3 or TRBV12-4, the J call TRBJ2-7, with D perhaps matching TRBD2 (6 bases). V shed 3 bases and J shed 12 bases, with 12 bases lying between them. The CDR3 loop spans 11 amino acids. As DNA, the CDR3 is TGTGCCAGCAGTTTCCAGGGACTCAGGTACTTC. Translation gives CASSFQGLRYF.

This rearrangement joins TRBV7-8 to TRBJ2-7, with D unresolved. The CDR3 is 18 residues long. Trimming pared 1 base from V and 0 bases from J, leaving 19 bases between. CDR1 is SGHVS, CDR2 FQNEAQ, per germline. The CDR3 DNA is TGTGCCAGCAGCTTAGGAGACCTAAGACAAATCCTCTCCTACGAGCAGTACTTC. Translation gives CASSLGDLRQILSYEQYF.

The chain has TRBV23-1 and TRBJ2-5, with D perhaps matching TRBD2 (6 bases). TRBV23-1 is an ORF, and what it does is uncertain. V lost 8 bases, J lost 1 base, and 14 bases lay in between. The CDR3 totals 14 residues. CDR3 residues: CASGGGAFQETQYF. The CDR3 nucleotides read TGCGCCAGCGGTGGCGGGGCTTTCCAAGAGACCCAGTACTTC.

This chain joins TRBV12-3 or TRBV12-4 and TRBJ2-3; 9 nucleotides match TRBD2. The CDR3 totals 16 residues. V lost 6 bases and J lost 6; bases outside the gene matches: 13. CDR3 coding DNA: TGTGCCAGCAGCCTAGTAGCGGGGGCTCCCGCCGATACGCAGTATTTT. Protein sequence: CASSLVAGAPADTQYF.

This clonotype was found once. The chain has TRBV13 and TRBJ2-3, with 12 bases fitting TRBD2. This CDR3 comprises 18 residues. V shed 3 bases, J shed 0 bases, and the junction held 7 bases outside the gene matches. Germline CDR1 PRHDT, CDR2 FYEKMQ (reference sequence). The chain's CDR3 is CASSFRLAGASSTDTQYF. The DNA for the CDR3 is TGTGCCAGCAGCTTCCGACTAGCGGGGGCCTCTAGCACAGATACGCAGTATTTT.

This chain connects TRBV7-9 to TRBJ2-7; D not certain. Germline V gives CDR1 SEHNR, CDR2 FQNEAQ (reference sequence). The CDR3 loop spans 11 amino acids. Trimming removed 4 bases from V and 3 bases from J, with 4 bases in between. This CDR3 is CASSSNYEQYF. CDR3 bases: TGTGCCAGCAGCTCTAACTACGAGCAGTACTTC.

The chain links TRBV27 to TRBJ1-1; a possible D gene is TRBD1 (5 bases). Per germline, CDR1 MNHEY and CDR2 SMNVEV (reference sequence). Between the trimmed V and J ends, which lost 5 bases and 9 bases, there was a span of 19 bases. The CDR3 is 14 residues long. CDR3 sequence (DNA): TGTGCCAGCAGTCTCTCCCACTCTCGGGGACAAGCTTTCTTT. Translated, it gives CASSLSHSRGQAFF.

The genes are TRBV7-6 and TRBJ2-7; a possible D gene is TRBD2 (7 bases). Trimming removed 0 bases from V and 4 bases from J, with 19 bases in between. The germline gives CDR1 SGHVS, CDR2 FNYEAQ. CDR3 size: 17 residues. The CDR3 coding sequence is TGTGCCAGCAGCTTAGCGGGGGGGCAGAGTAGTTTTTACGAGCAGTACTTC. Translation: CASSLAGGQSSFYEQYF.

The V and J genes are TRBV7-9 and TRBJ2-7; D gene uncertain. The V gene lost 5 bases and the J gene lost 1 base, with 12 bases spanning the gap. Germline V gene data show CDR1 as SEHNR and CDR2 as FQNEAQ (reference sequence). The CDR3 length is 14 residues. The CDR3 nucleotides are TGTGCCAGCAGCCCTGTGGGGTCGTCCTACGAGCAGTACTTC. Translated, it gives CASSPVGSSYEQYF.

The V and J genes are TRBV2 and TRBJ2-1; no reliable D call. Germline V gene sequence: CDR1 SNHLY, CDR2 FYNNEI. This CDR3 has 13 residues. V dropped 4 bases and J dropped 5 bases, with 9 bases sitting between them. CDR3 in DNA: TGTGCCAGCAGTGTCGACTGGAACAATGAGCAGTTCTTC. Protein sequence: CASSVDWNNEQFF.

The rearrangement joins TRBV20-1 to TRBJ2-7; D perhaps matches TRBD2 (5 bases). The CDR3 spans 14 residues. V was pared by 5 bases and J by 3 bases, with 17 bases between. Germline values: CDR1 DFQATT, CDR2 SNEGSKA (reference sequence). The CDR3 is CSALRRASSYEQYF. CDR3 nucleotide sequence: TGCAGTGCTCTAAGGCGGGCGAGTAGCTACGAGCAGTACTTC.

The chain combines TRBV29-1 with TRBJ2-5; 8 nucleotides match TRBD1. From germline, CDR1 is SQVTM and CDR2 ANQGSEA. The CDR3 is made up of 16 amino acids. The junction had 11 bases not matched to a gene; V was cut back by 0 bases and J by 5 bases. The CDR3 region has the DNA TGCAGCGTTGAAGATCAGGTGACAGGGGTCGTCGAGACCCAGTACTTC. This translates into CSVEDQVTGVVETQYF.

The chain is built from TRBV30 and TRBJ2-7; 7 bases line up with TRBD1. J lost 2 bases, V lost 4 bases, and 8 bases had no gene match. Germline V lookup: CDR1 GTSNPN, CDR2 SVGIG (reference sequence). The CDR3 is 14 amino acids. CDR3 residues: CAWTKTGRTYEQYF. Here the CDR3 DNA reads TGTGCCTGGACCAAGACAGGGCGGACCTACGAGCAGTACTTC.

The gene calls are TRBV7-6 and TRBJ2-1, with D possibly being TRBD2 (6 bases). CDR1 and CDR2 from the germline V gene are SGHVS and FNYEAQ. The CDR3 has 12 residues. Trimming removed 2 bases from V and 8 bases from J, with 7 bases in between. CDR3 bases: TGTGCCAGCAGCTTATGGGGGGATGAGCAGTTCTTC. It specifies CASSLWGDEQFF.

This clonotype was detected only once. The CDR3 DNA reads TGTGCCAGCAGTGAATGGGTGGGCCGAAGCTCCTACGAGCAGTACTTC. Protein product: CASSEWVGRSSYEQYF. This chain links TRBV2 with TRBJ2-7, with unresolved D. CDR1 is SNHLY and CDR2 is FYNNEI in the germline V gene. With 2 bases removed from V and 0 bases from J, the gap between germline ends came to 14 bases. This CDR3 has 16 amino acids. Supplemented by reference TRBV2 and TRBJ2-7, the full variable domain reads EPEVTQTPSHQVTQMGQEVILRCVPISNHLYFYWYRQILGQKVEFLVSFYNNEISEKSEIFDDQFSVERPDGSNFTLKIRSTKLEDSAMYFCASSEWVGRSSYEQYFGPGTRLTVT.

This chain uses TRBV28 with TRBJ2-7, with a possible D match to TRBD1 (6 bases). This CDR3 has 16 residues. Trimming took off 7 bases at V and 2 bases at J, with 21 bases between the two ends. From germline, CDR1 is MDHEN and CDR2 SYDVKM. CDR3 nucleotides: TGTGCCAGCACCGATGAGATCGGGACACGGACCTACGAGCAGTACTTC. Translated, it gives CASTDEIGTRTYEQYF.

The chain couples TRBV18 to TRBJ1-4; D is unclear. The CDR3 sequence is 15 residues long. Trimming pared 2 bases from V and 10 bases from J, leaving 17 bases between. Germline CDR1 reads KGHSH; CDR2 reads LQKENI. The chain's CDR3 is CASSPRSFAGVKLFF. CDR3 bases: TGTGCCAGCTCACCAAGATCTTTCGCCGGGGTAAAACTGTTTTTT.

V and J are TRBV27 and TRBJ1-1; no firm D call. The CDR3 covers 14 residues. Trimming shortened V by 5 bases and J by 2 bases, and 12 bases separated the two germline ends. Germline CDR1 MNHEY, CDR2 SMNVEV (reference sequence). The CDR3 region is CASSVARANTEAFF. The CDR3 nucleotides read TGTGCCAGCAGTGTGGCACGGGCAAACACTGAAGCTTTCTTT.

The chain employs TRBV7-9 and TRBJ2-3; D may match TRBD1 or TRBD2 (7 bases each). Trimming pared 4 bases from V and 5 bases from J, leaving 16 bases between. CDR1 is SEHNR and CDR2 is FQNEAQ in the germline V gene (reference sequence). The CDR3 runs to 15 residues. DNA of the CDR3: TGTGCCAGCAGCTATAGGCAGGGGGAGGGAGATACGCAGTATTTT. Its translation: CASSYRQGEGDTQYF.

The rearrangement links TRBV5-6 to TRBJ2-3; 11 bases are shared with TRBD2. The CDR3 is 15 residues long. V was clipped by 4 bases and J by 2 bases; unmatched bases: 3. Germline-derived CDR1 and CDR2 are SGHDT and YYEEEE. The CDR3 nucleotides read TGTGCCAGCAGCATACTAGCGGGGGACACAGATACGCAGTATTTT. Amino acid sequence: CASSILAGDTDTQYF.

The chain employs TRBV3-1 and TRBJ2-1; 10 bases align to TRBD1. CDR1 and CDR2 (germline): LGHDT, YNNKEL (reference sequence). The CDR3 sequence is 15 residues long. V was pared by 1 base and J by 7 bases, with 4 bases of the junction left unmatched. The CDR3 sequence is CASSQGQGAQNEQFF. The CDR3 DNA follows: TGTGCCAGCAGCCAAGGACAGGGGGCGCAAAATGAGCAGTTCTTC.

This clonotype appeared a few times. The rearrangement joins TRBV2 to TRBJ1-1, with no clear D. Deletions cut 4 bases from V and 2 bases from J, with 8 bases between. The CDR3 totals 13 residues. Germline V CDR1 and CDR2: SNHLY, FYNNEI. Here the CDR3 DNA reads TGTGCCAGCAGTGGTGGCCGCAACACTGAAGCTTTCTTT. It translates to CASSGGRNTEAFF. Full variable domain (rest looked up from reference TRBV2 and TRBJ1-1): EPEVTQTPSHQVTQMGQEVILRCVPISNHLYFYWYRQILGQKVEFLVSFYNNEISEKSEIFDDQFSVERPDGSNFTLKIRSTKLEDSAMYFCASSGGRNTEAFFGQGTRLTVV.

The chain combines TRBV12-3 or TRBV12-4 with TRBJ2-1; D might be TRBD1 or TRBD2, each matching 6 bases. V was clipped by 5 bases and J by 9 bases, with 17 bases between them. The CDR3 loop spans 14 amino acids. The CDR3 here is CASSESGAGLEQFF. Here the CDR3 DNA reads TGTGCCAGCAGTGAATCGGGGGCAGGGCTTGAGCAGTTCTTC.

This sequence joins TRBV6-5 and TRBJ2-7; tentatively, D is TRBD2 (5 bases). The V gene lost 5 bases and the J gene lost 3 bases, with 14 bases spanning the gap. This CDR3 has 14 amino acids. Germline V gives CDR1 MNHEY, CDR2 SVGAGI. The CDR3 spells CASSNRPGYYEQYF. The CDR3 nucleotides are TGTGCCAGCAGTAATCGACCGGGATACTACGAGCAGTACTTC.

This clonotype was seen only once. V usage is TRBV15 and J usage is TRBJ2-5, with D perhaps assigned TRBD1 or TRBD2 (5 bases each). The CDR3 extends over 13 amino acids. Germline V gene sequence: CDR1 LNHNV, CDR2 YYDKDF (reference sequence). Between the trimmed V and J ends, which lost 8 bases and 5 bases, there was a span of 15 bases. CDR3: CATRLAEGETQYF. The CDR3, as DNA: TGTGCCACCCGACTCGCCGAGGGGGAGACCCAGTACTTC.

The CDR3 DNA follows: TGTGCCACCAGCAGAGAAAGGGGCAATGAGCAGTTCTTC. Protein product: CATSRERGNEQFF. The genes are TRBV15 and TRBJ2-1; D may be TRBD1 (5 bases). Per germline, CDR1 LNHNV and CDR2 YYDKDF (reference sequence). The CDR3 has 13 amino acids. Trimming left V 0 bases short and J 6 bases short, with 6 bases between.

This sequence joins TRBV7-9 and TRBJ2-7; 8 bases are a match to TRBD1. The CDR3 extends over 16 amino acids. Germline V gene sequence: CDR1 SEHNR, CDR2 FQNEAQ (reference sequence). V lost 3 bases, J lost 3 bases, and 10 bases stayed unmatched. CDR3 region: CASSFPARTGSYEQYF. In nucleotides, the CDR3 is TGTGCCAGCAGCTTCCCTGCACGGACAGGGAGCTACGAGCAGTACTTC.